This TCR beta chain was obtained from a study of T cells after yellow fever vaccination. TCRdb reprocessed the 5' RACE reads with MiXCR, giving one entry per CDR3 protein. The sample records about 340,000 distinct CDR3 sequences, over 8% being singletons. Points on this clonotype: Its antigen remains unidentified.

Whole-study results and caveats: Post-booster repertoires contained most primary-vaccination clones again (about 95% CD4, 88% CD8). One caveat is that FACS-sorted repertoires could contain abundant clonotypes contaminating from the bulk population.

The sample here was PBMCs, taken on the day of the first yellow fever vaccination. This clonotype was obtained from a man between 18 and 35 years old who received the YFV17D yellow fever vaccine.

In DNA, the CDR3 is TGTGCCAGCAGTGGCTACTACGAGCAGTACGTC. Its protein is CASSGYYEQYV. The genes are TRBV2 and TRBJ2-7; the D is unclear. The CDR3 loop spans 11 amino acids. V shed 4 bases and J shed 3 bases, with 4 bases lying between them. Germline lookup yields CDR1 SNHLY and CDR2 FYNNEI.